This entry lists 8 T cell receptor beta chains sequenced from one sample in a study of control samples from healthy donors and cancer patients. The repertoire was sequenced with immunoSEQ multiplex PCR; TCRdb's copy has only in-frame clones and lacks some. There are 20,000 or so clones in the sample; approximately 85% occur only once, and 38% lies in the top ten. Source material: PBMCs. Receptors were obtained from a man in his sixties with head and neck cancer.

This clone showed up just once. The rearrangement joins TRBV18 to TRBJ1-2, with TRBD1 matching 10 bases. CDR3 length equals 14 residues. V shed 6 bases and J 7 bases; nucleotides not matched to a gene: 8. Per germline, CDR1 KGHSH and CDR2 LQKENI. The CDR3 DNA follows: TGTGCCAGCTCCCCGACAGGGGGCGATGGTGGCTACACCTTC. It translates to CASSPTGGDGGYTF.

This clone has a single count. The chain recombines TRBV4-1 with TRBJ2-1; 10 bases align to TRBD2. The germline V gene has CDR1 MGHRA and CDR2 YSYEKL. This CDR3 is built from 15 residues. Trimming removed 0 bases from V and 4 bases from J; junction bases left unmatched: 0. The CDR3 coding sequence is TGCGCCAGCAGCCAAGAGGGACTAGCGTACAATGAGCAGTTCTTC. Protein: CASSQEGLAYNEQFF.

The DNA of the CDR3 is TGCAGCGTTGAAGGGGGGTCCAATGAGCAGTTCTTC. Amino acids: CSVEGGSNEQFF. The chain couples TRBV29-1 to TRBJ2-1; TRBD1 or TRBD2 may be the D gene (5 bases each). CDR3 length equals 12 residues. V dropped 1 base and J dropped 6 bases, with 7 bases sitting between them. CDR1 SQVTM and CDR2 ANQGSEA come from the germline V gene.

The J gene is TRBJ1-1, the V gene TRBV5-1; D might be TRBD1 (6 bases). The CDR3 covers 14 residues. V lost 1 base and J lost 5, with 12 bases in between. Per the germline V gene, CDR1 is SGHRS and CDR2 is YFSETQ. In DNA, the CDR3 is TGCGCCAGCAGCTTGATCGGGGGCGGGACTGAAGCTTTCTTT. Encoded protein: CASSLIGGGTEAFF.

This clone was found a few times. This chain connects TRBV13 to TRBJ2-7; possible D gene TRBD1, 6 bases. Per the germline V gene, CDR1 is PRHDT and CDR2 is FYEKMQ (reference sequence). This CDR3 is built from 12 residues. Deletions cut 1 base from V and 7 bases from J, with 8 bases between. The CDR3 region has the DNA TGTGCCAGCAGCTTAGTAGGGGGTGAGCAGTACGTC. It specifies CASSLVGGEQYV.

This sequence joins TRBV30 and TRBJ2-7; perhaps D is TRBD1 or TRBD2 (5 bases each). Between the trimmed V and J ends, which lost 0 bases and 9 bases, there was a span of 15 bases. The CDR3 sequence is 13 residues long. Germline lookup yields CDR1 GTSNPN and CDR2 SVGIG (reference sequence). CDR3 bases: TGTGCCTGGAGTGTCGGGGACCTTCTGGGGCAGTACTTC. Protein: CAWSVGDLLGQYF.

The chain couples TRBV7-9 to TRBJ2-4; 11 bases map to TRBD2. CDR3 length: 15 residues. Germline V gives CDR1 SEHNR, CDR2 FQNEAQ (reference sequence). The V and J ends lost 6 bases and 3 bases, in that order; junction bases with no gene match: 4. In DNA, the CDR3 is TGTGCCAGCAGTAGTGGGACTAGCGGCAAAAACATTCAGTACTTC. This encodes CASSSGTSGKNIQYF.

This rearrangement joins TRBV7-3 to TRBJ2-1; 8 positions agree with TRBD2. The germline CDR1 and CDR2 sequences are SGHTA and FQGTGA. The J segment lost 7 bases and the V segment lost 1 base, leaving 9 bases of the junction unmatched. The CDR3 is 16 amino acids. CDR3 nucleotide sequence: TGTGCCAGCAGCTTAATAGGCAGCGGGAGTAAGAATGAGCAGTTCTTC. This sequence encodes CASSLIGSGSKNEQFF.